This T cell receptor beta chain was found in a study of blood T cell repertoires in COVID-19. Study as a whole: From the United States, Italy and Spain came samples of acute and convalescent COVID-19. From T cells, B-cell-depleted T cells, or PBMCs came the material, which was cDNA or gDNA.

This CDR3 is 13 amino acids long. Trimming stripped 6 bases from V and 2 bases from J, with 8 bases between. Measured with immunoSEQ multiplex PCR; TCRdb has only the in-frame clones, and not every one. The sample lists some 64,000 clones, 65% to 80% occurring once. The chain has TRBV12-3 or TRBV12-4 and TRBJ1-5; a possible D gene is TRBD1 (6 bases). This sequence was found in a man aged 55 to 70 with acute or convalescent COVID-19. The sequencing sample was made of peripheral blood. The CDR3 nucleotides are TGTGCCAGCAGCCGACAGGGCAATCAGCCCCAGCATTTT. Translating it yields CASSRQGNQPQHF.